This TCR beta chain is drawn from a study of response to subunit inactivated influenza vaccine (dated by TCRdb to 2016 to 2019). Broadly, across the study: To follow how T cells responded to a trivalent subunit inactivated influenza vaccine, the researchers relied on deep quantitative profiling of the T cell receptor repertoire. What the research found in general, with its limitations: According to the authors, only a limited number of new T cells may be recruited by each seasonal influenza vaccination.

Ten or more counts support this clonotype. It lacks a known antigen. Nothing much larger sits one base from this clone, and base qualities are not available. Trimming accounts for 6 bases at V and 7 bases at J, while the number of junction bases matched to no gene is 3. CDR1 and CDR2 (ENHRY, SYGVKD) derive from the germline V gene. The CDR3 runs 13 residues from the cysteine to the phenylalanine. The CDR3 DNA has 39 bases and is translated from base 1. Libraries came from RT-PCR. Sequencing took place on an Illumina HiSeq 2500. The public reads were quality trimmed at Q25 with fastp and then assembled into clones with MiXCR by TCRdb, keeping productive beta chains. Duplicate CDR3 protein sequences are folded into a single record with the most common DNA and genes. Counted in this sample were 300,000 to 350,000 distinct CDR3 sequences; roughly 22% of them appeared once. 9.5% to 13% of the sample is held by the ten biggest clonotypes.

The chain is encoded by TRBV10-3 joined to TRBJ1-2, with TRBD1 identical over 12 junction bases. Sequencing was performed on PBMCs from blood, taken 21 months after vaccination. This receptor was identified in a man between 45 and 75 years old who received an inactivated influenza vaccine. Donor details come from another sample of the same person, matched by shared clones. The CDR3 protein sequence reads: CAISRDRGPGYTF. The DNA sequence is given as TGTGCCATCAGCAGGGACAGGGGGCCTGGCTACACCTTC.